One and the same sample provided the 30 T cell receptor beta chains below, sequenced in a study of blood T cell repertoires in COVID-19. Repertoires were generated with immunoSEQ multiplex PCR, while TCRdb's copy carries only in-frame clones and drops some. The sample holds approximately 140,000 clones, about 88% seen once. Input material: peripheral blood. The receptors here all came from a man between 50 and 59 years old with active or convalescent COVID-19.

The chain carries TRBV7-2 and TRBJ2-7; no definite D call. Per the germline V gene, CDR1 is SGHTA and CDR2 is FQGNSA. The V and J ends lost 5 bases and 3 bases respectively, with 11 bases between them. The CDR3 totals 13 residues. The CDR3 sequence: CASSAVVGYEQYF. The CDR3, as DNA: TGTGCCAGCAGCGCGGTGGTAGGCTACGAGCAGTACTTC. The whole variable domain, filled in from reference TRBV7-2 and TRBJ2-7, reads GAGVSQSPSNKVTEKGKDVELRCDPISGHTALYWYRQSLGQGLEFLIYFQGNSAPDKSGLPSDRFSAERTGGSVSTLTIQRTQQEDSAVYLCASSAVVGYEQYFGPGTRLTVT.

This clone was recorded once. The rearrangement joins TRBV5-6 to TRBJ1-2; 11 bases fit TRBD1. This CDR3 contains 15 residues. Trimming removed 0 bases from V and 8 bases from J; junction bases left unmatched: 6. The germline V gene encodes CDR1 SGHDT and CDR2 YYEEEE. Written as DNA, the CDR3 is TGTGCCAGCAGCTTGGCGGGACAGGGGGGGCGCGGCTACACCTTC. Translating gives CASSLAGQGGRGYTF.

The chain couples TRBV2 to TRBJ2-5, with 8 positions matching TRBD1. The CDR3 has 15 amino acids. The germline V gene has CDR1 SNHLY and CDR2 FYNNEI. V lost 6 bases to trimming and J lost 2 bases; unmatched junction nucleotides: 8. The CDR3 DNA sequence: TGTGCCAGCAGCAGGGGACAGGTGTTTCAAGAGACCCAGTACTTC. This gives the protein CASSRGQVFQETQYF.

The gene calls are TRBV2 and TRBJ1-3, with TRBD1 as a possible D gene (6 bases). Trimming removed 6 bases from V and 2 bases from J, with 11 bases in between. Germline V gene data show CDR1 as SNHLY and CDR2 as FYNNEI. The CDR3 has 14 amino acids. The chain's CDR3 is CASRAGAPGNTIYF. The CDR3 nucleotides are TGTGCCAGCAGAGCGGGGGCTCCTGGAAACACCATATATTTT. The full variable domain, completed using reference TRBV2 and TRBJ1-3, is EPEVTQTPSHQVTQMGQEVILRCVPISNHLYFYWYRQILGQKVEFLVSFYNNEISEKSEIFDDQFSVERPDGSNFTLKIRSTKLEDSAMYFCASRAGAPGNTIYFGEGSWLTVV.

The chain has TRBV7-3 and TRBJ1-1; TRBD1 is a possible D gene (5 bases). V gave up 5 bases and J gave up 2 bases, with 15 bases separating them. The CDR3 extends over 15 amino acids. Germline values: CDR1 SGHTA, CDR2 FQGTGA. The CDR3 nucleotides are TGTGCCAGCAGCCCCGAAGGGGCCGCTAACACTGAAGCTTTCTTT. Protein sequence: CASSPEGAANTEAFF.

This chain connects TRBV10-3 to TRBJ2-3, with 9 bases aligning to TRBD2. Looked up from germline, CDR1 is ENHRY and CDR2 is SYGVKD. V dropped 0 bases and J dropped 2; count of bases not matched to a gene: 6. The CDR3 runs 17 residues. The CDR3 coding sequence is TGTGCCATCAGTGAGTCGAGGCTAGCGGGATACACAGATACGCAGTATTTT. The encoded protein is CAISESRLAGYTDTQYF.

The V and J genes are TRBV19 and TRBJ1-5; D ambiguous. This CDR3 contains 16 residues. V was clipped by 3 bases and J by 0 bases, with 12 bases between them. Per germline, CDR1 LNHDA and CDR2 SQIVND (reference sequence). The CDR3 is CASSIYGDSSNQPQHF. The CDR3 nucleotides are TGTGCCAGTAGTATTTACGGGGATTCTAGCAATCAGCCCCAGCATTTT.

The chain has TRBV2 and TRBJ1-4; D not resolved. The CDR3 loop spans 16 amino acids. CDR1 and CDR2 (germline): SNHLY, FYNNEI. Trimming left V 4 bases short and J 7 bases short, with 19 bases between. CDR3: CASSVLSVRVSEKLFF. DNA for the CDR3: TGTGCCAGCAGTGTTCTGAGCGTGAGGGTCAGTGAAAAACTGTTTTTT.

The CDR3 DNA reads TGTGCCAGCAGCCGAACATCTAGACAGGGATTCCTCTACGAGCAGTACTTC. Translated: CASSRTSRQGFLYEQYF. The genes are TRBV6-2 or TRBV6-3 and TRBJ2-7; the match to TRBD1 covers 7 bases. This CDR3 spans 17 amino acids. Germline assignment: CDR1 MNHEY and CDR2 SVGEGT. With 6 bases clipped from V and 3 bases from J, the junction kept 17 bases outside the gene matches.

The chain links TRBV6-5 to TRBJ1-1, with D maybe TRBD1 (6 bases). Germline lookup yields CDR1 MNHEY and CDR2 SVGAGI. The CDR3 consists of 14 residues. The germline V and J ends were trimmed by 4 bases and 7 bases, with 16 bases remaining between them. CDR3 sequence reads: CASSLRGREIEAFF. CDR3 DNA sequence: TGTGCCAGCAGTTTAAGGGGGAGGGAAATTGAAGCTTTCTTT.

V and J are TRBV29-1 and TRBJ2-7; 7 nucleotides align to TRBD2. From germline, CDR1 is SQVTM and CDR2 ANQGSEA. Germline trimming cut 6 bases from V and 4 bases from J; bases unmatched to any gene: 12. The CDR3 length is 14 residues. The CDR3 reads CSVVEVGRAYEQYF. CDR3 nucleotides: TGCAGCGTCGTTGAGGTGGGGAGGGCGTACGAGCAGTACTTC.

The chain recombines TRBV6-6 with TRBJ2-2; 8 nucleotides align to TRBD1. Trimming at V came to 4 bases and at J to 7 bases, leaving 8 bases not matched to a gene. Looked up from germline, CDR1 is MNHNY and CDR2 is SVGAGI (reference sequence). The CDR3 spans 15 residues. CDR3 region: CASSSGQVLSGELFF. The DNA of the CDR3 is TGTGCCAGCAGTTCGGGACAGGTACTCAGCGGGGAGCTGTTTTTT.

The gene calls are TRBV4-3 and TRBJ2-1, with TRBD2 matching 9 bases. The CDR3 is 21 amino acids. Trimming removed 4 bases from V and 0 bases from J; junction bases left unmatched: 19. CDR1 LGHNA and CDR2 YSLEER come from the germline V gene. The CDR3 protein is CASSRSLAGSVRPSSYNEQFF. In nucleotides, the CDR3 is TGCGCCAGCAGCCGATCCCTAGCGGGGAGCGTAAGGCCATCCTCCTACAATGAGCAGTTCTTC.

This rearrangement joins TRBV4-1 to TRBJ1-2, with D unresolved. The V end was cut by 0 bases, the J end by 8 bases, with 10 bases between. Germline values: CDR1 MGHRA, CDR2 YSYEKL. The CDR3 is 13 residues long. The CDR3 DNA reads as TGCGCCAGCAGCCAAGATGCGGGGTTCGGCTACACCTTC. Amino acid sequence: CASSQDAGFGYTF.

This clone has a single count. V is TRBV11-1 and J is TRBJ2-7; D remains ambiguous. The germline V gene has CDR1 SGHAT and CDR2 FQDESV (reference sequence). The germline V and J ends were trimmed by 2 bases and 3 bases, with 11 bases remaining between them. CDR3 size: 14 residues. CDR3: CASSLSGGIYEQYF. The CDR3 DNA is TGTGCCAGCAGCTTATCCGGCGGAATCTACGAGCAGTACTTC.

The V and J genes are TRBV19 and TRBJ2-7; the match to TRBD1 covers 8 bases. CDR1 is LNHDA, CDR2 SQIVND, per germline (reference sequence). CDR3 size: 13 residues. J was trimmed by 2 bases and V by 8 bases; bases with no gene match: 5. CDR3 residues: CASGTGVTYEQYF. As DNA, the CDR3 is TGTGCCAGTGGGACAGGAGTTACCTACGAGCAGTACTTC.

This clone was detected once. The CDR3 DNA reads as TGTGCCAGCACCCCCGGCGGACTCCCAGATACGCAGTATTTT. This sequence encodes CASTPGGLPDTQYF. The chain employs TRBV11-1 and TRBJ2-3, with D possibly TRBD2 on 5 matching bases. The V and J ends lost 7 bases and 4 bases respectively, with 15 bases between them. CDR1 and CDR2 (germline): SGHAT, FQDESV (reference sequence). CDR3 length: 14 residues.

V and J are TRBV24-1 and TRBJ2-1, with 7 bases matching TRBD2. From germline, CDR1 is KGHDR and CDR2 SFDVKD. J lost 6 bases, V lost 9 bases, and 7 bases had no gene match. The CDR3 length is 13 residues. The CDR3 here is CATGVGLRNEQFF. The CDR3 DNA is TGTGCCACCGGGGTGGGACTACGCAATGAGCAGTTCTTC.

The rearrangement uses TRBV4-1 and TRBJ2-5; 11 bases map to TRBD1. V lost 4 bases, J lost 5 bases, and 9 bases stayed unmatched. Germline CDR1 and CDR2: MGHRA and YSYEKL. CDR3 length: 16 amino acids. The CDR3 DNA is TGCGCCAGCAGCCCCGGACAGGGGGCGCTTAGGGAGACCCAGTACTTC. It translates to CASSPGQGALRETQYF.

The V and J genes are TRBV2 and TRBJ1-5; weak D call: TRBD1 (5 bases). This CDR3 has 15 residues. The V end was cut by 6 bases, the J end by 0 bases, with 12 bases between. Germline loops: CDR1 SNHLY, CDR2 FYNNEI. The CDR3 sequence is CASSGTVDSNQPQHF. CDR3 nucleotide sequence: TGTGCCAGCAGCGGGACTGTTGATAGCAATCAGCCCCAGCATTTT. Filled out from reference TRBV2 and TRBJ1-5, the complete variable domain reads EPEVTQTPSHQVTQMGQEVILRCVPISNHLYFYWYRQILGQKVEFLVSFYNNEISEKSEIFDDQFSVERPDGSNFTLKIRSTKLEDSAMYFCASSGTVDSNQPQHFGDGTRLSIL.

The chain employs TRBV5-1 and TRBJ2-1; 11 positions match TRBD1. The germline V gene has CDR1 SGHRS and CDR2 YFSETQ. The V segment lost 3 bases and the J segment 7 bases; nucleotides outside the gene matches: 6. The CDR3 runs 15 residues. CDR3 in DNA: TGCGCCAGCAGCTGGACAGGGGGCGGATGGAATGAGCAGTTCTTC. Encoded protein: CASSWTGGGWNEQFF.

The chain employs TRBV6-5 and TRBJ1-1; D is perhaps TRBD1 (6 bases). Germline values: CDR1 MNHEY, CDR2 SVGAGI. This CDR3 has 14 amino acids. Trimming took off 5 bases at V and 0 bases at J, with 10 bases between the two ends. DNA of the CDR3: TGTGCCAGCAGTAGACAGGCGATGAACACTGAAGCTTTCTTT. This gives the protein CASSRQAMNTEAFF.

The V gene is TRBV2, the J gene TRBJ1-4; the match to TRBD1 covers 11 bases. Germline V gene sequence: CDR1 SNHLY, CDR2 FYNNEI. V was pared by 5 bases and J by 2 bases, with 4 bases of the junction left unmatched. This CDR3 is built from 16 residues. DNA for the CDR3: TGTGCCAGCAGTCCGGGGACAGGGGGGACTAATGAAAAACTGTTTTTT. Translation gives CASSPGTGGTNEKLFF.

The chain uses TRBV3-1 (or the pseudogene TRBV3-2) and TRBJ2-1, with D perhaps TRBD2 (5 bases). With 5 bases removed from V and 7 bases from J, the gap between germline ends came to 12 bases. Germline V CDR1 and CDR2: LGHDT, YNNKEL (reference sequence). The CDR3 consists of 13 residues. The CDR3: CASSVSGGNEQFF. CDR3 nucleotides: TGTGCCAGCAGCGTAAGTGGAGGTAATGAGCAGTTCTTC.

This clone has only a few counts. This chain joins TRBV19 and TRBJ1-4, with D maybe TRBD1 (5 bases). Germline V CDR1 and CDR2: LNHDA, SQIVND (reference sequence). This CDR3 is 15 amino acids long. Trimming cost V 7 bases and J 6 bases, with 18 bases left between them. The CDR3 DNA is TGTGCCAGTACGGGTGGGACTTCCCGGGATGAAAAACTGTTTTTT. Protein sequence: CASTGGTSRDEKLFF.

The chain carries TRBV28 and TRBJ1-2, with 9 bases that match TRBD1. CDR1 MDHEN and CDR2 SYDVKM come from the germline V gene. V dropped 6 bases and J dropped 2; count of bases not matched to a gene: 4. This CDR3 is built from 14 residues. The DNA for the CDR3 is TGTGCCAGCAGAAGTACAGGGGGCAACTATGGCTACACCTTC. It encodes CASRSTGGNYGYTF.

The chain employs TRBV7-4 and TRBJ2-3; no clear D. Deletions cut 1 base from V and 2 bases from J, with 13 bases between. The CDR3 spans 16 residues. Germline V gives CDR1 SGHVT, CDR2 SQSDAQ. The CDR3 coding sequence is TGTGCCAGCAGCTTAGAAGCCTCCCCCACCACAGATACGCAGTATTTT. Amino acids: CASSLEASPTTDTQYF.

This chain connects TRBV13 to TRBJ1-6; 9 bases are shared with TRBD1. V shed 5 bases, J shed 10 bases, and the junction held 6 bases outside the gene matches. The CDR3 covers 14 residues. The germline V gene has CDR1 PRHDT and CDR2 FYEKMQ (reference sequence). The CDR3 bases are TGTGCCAGCAGCCTCCGGGACAGGGACTCACCCCTCCACTTT. Its protein product is CASSLRDRDSPLHF.

The chain recombines TRBV3-1 (or the pseudogene TRBV3-2) with TRBJ2-7; TRBD2 matches 9 bases. Germline values: CDR1 LGHDT, CDR2 YNNKEL (reference sequence). The ends lost 4 bases at V and 3 bases at J; junction bases unmatched: 10. This CDR3 spans 16 amino acids. CDR3 protein: CASSLLAGHRGYEQYF. The DNA for the CDR3 is TGTGCCAGCAGCCTACTAGCGGGCCATAGGGGCTACGAGCAGTACTTC.

The rearrangement joins TRBV6-1 to TRBJ2-5; 12 positions match TRBD2. The CDR3 length is 19 residues. Germline-derived CDR1 and CDR2 are MNHNS and SASEGT. J lost 4 bases, V lost 2 bases, and 14 bases had no gene match. The CDR3 nucleotides read TGTGCCAGCAGTGAAACGCTAGCGGGAGGGCGGAGTCGTCGAGAGACCCAGTACTTC. As protein: CASSETLAGGRSRRETQYF.